Each of the 15 T cell receptor beta chains below was sequenced from the same sample in a study of Ad26.COV2.S vaccination and SARS-CoV-2 variants. The treatment here: around 19 received Ad26.COV2.S at low or high dose, single or two shots; about 5 received placebo; per-sample allocation not given. Day 63 after the first injection of vaccine or placebo was the sampling time. Repertoires were generated with immunoSEQ multiplex PCR, while TCRdb's copy carries only in-frame clones and drops some. The data contain about 420,000 clones, approximately 87% of them singletons. The material was peripheral blood, obtained in a trial of Ad26.COV2.S vaccine versus placebo. The receptors were gathered from a person aged 18-60 years who received the Ad26.COV2.S COVID-19 vaccine or a placebo.

The chain joins TRBV5-1 to TRBJ2-7; 8 nucleotides align to TRBD2. Germline V gives CDR1 SGHRS, CDR2 YFSETQ. This CDR3 has 15 amino acids. J was trimmed by 7 bases and V by 2 bases; bases with no gene match: 11. CDR3 loop: CASSFSGGRTEEQYF. CDR3 coding DNA: TGCGCCAGCAGCTTTTCGGGGGGGCGCACGGAGGAGCAGTACTTC.

This clone occurred once. V is TRBV9 and J is TRBJ1-6; D is ambiguous. The CDR3 spans 12 residues. Germline assignment: CDR1 SGDLS and CDR2 YYNGEE. Trimming cost V 4 bases and J 3 bases, with 2 bases left between them. The CDR3 region has the DNA TGTGCCAGCAGCCTCTATAATTCACCCCTCCACTTT. Its translation: CASSLYNSPLHF.

The chain couples TRBV20-1 to TRBJ2-3; D gene uncertain. The CDR3 totals 9 residues. With 6 bases removed from V and 8 bases from J, the gap between germline ends came to 6 bases. CDR1 and CDR2 (germline): DFQATT, SNEGSKA (reference sequence). The CDR3 sequence is CSAPRTQYF. CDR3 in DNA: TGCAGTGCCCCGCGTACGCAGTATTTT.

The rearrangement uses TRBV4-1 and TRBJ2-7; 10 bases map to TRBD2. Germline trimming cut 1 base from V and 2 bases from J; bases unmatched to any gene: 5. Germline V lookup: CDR1 MGHRA, CDR2 YSYEKL. This CDR3 contains 16 residues. CDR3 protein: CASSQAGTSAPYEQYF. Written as DNA, the CDR3 is TGCGCCAGCAGCCAAGCCGGGACTAGCGCTCCCTACGAGCAGTACTTC.

As for this clone: This same CDR3 is encoded by further DNA sequences in the sample. The V and J genes are TRBV12-3 or TRBV12-4 and TRBJ1-5; D might be TRBD1 (5 bases). V was cut by 5 bases and J by 5 bases, with 10 bases left in between. The CDR3 is made up of 13 amino acids. The CDR3 DNA reads as TGTGCCAGCAGTCTCTCCAGGGATCAGCCCCAGCATTTT. It yields the protein CASSLSRDQPQHF.

The chain employs TRBV9 and TRBJ1-2; no reliable D call. Between the trimmed V and J ends, which lost 0 bases and 4 bases, there was a span of 16 bases. The CDR3 sequence is 16 residues long. Germline V gives CDR1 SGDLS, CDR2 YYNGEE. CDR3 bases: TGTGCCAGCAGCGTAGAGGCCTCCAGCGCAGGCTATGGCTACACCTTC. Translation: CASSVEASSAGYGYTF.

The V and J genes are TRBV7-2 and TRBJ2-3; perhaps D is TRBD1 or TRBD2 (5 bases each). Germline CDR1 reads SGHTA; CDR2 reads FQGNSA. The germline V and J ends were trimmed by 1 base and 2 bases, with 7 bases remaining between them. This CDR3 has 14 amino acids. The CDR3 is CASSLVGTTDTQYF. DNA for the CDR3: TGTGCCAGCAGCTTAGTGGGGACCACAGATACGCAGTATTTT.

The J gene is TRBJ2-5, the V gene TRBV7-2; D is undetermined. Trimming left V 3 bases short and J 2 bases short, with 10 bases between. This CDR3 is built from 14 residues. Per the germline V gene, CDR1 is SGHTA and CDR2 is FQGNSA. As DNA, the CDR3 is TGTGCCAGCAGCTTCGCCCGGATACAAGAGACCCAGTACTTC. This translates into CASSFARIQETQYF.

The chain employs TRBV5-6 and TRBJ1-2, with D possibly TRBD1 on 5 matching bases. CDR3 size: 13 residues. The germline V and J ends were trimmed by 2 bases and 7 bases, with 12 bases remaining between them. Per the germline V gene, CDR1 is SGHDT and CDR2 is YYEEEE. CDR3 in DNA: TGTGCCAGCAGCTTTCTGCGGCAGGGTGGCTACACCTTC. Residues: CASSFLRQGGYTF.

In this sample, this clone turned up once. The V gene is TRBV27, the J gene TRBJ1-1; 12 bases are shared with TRBD1. V was clipped by 5 bases and J by 3 bases; unmatched bases: 10. The length of the CDR3 is 17 residues. CDR1 and CDR2 (germline): MNHEY, SMNVEV (reference sequence). The CDR3 DNA reads TGTGCCAGCAGTCCCGGGACAGGGGGCGTTGTGGACACTGAAGCTTTCTTT. Amino acid sequence: CASSPGTGGVVDTEAFF.

The chain recombines TRBV30 with TRBJ1-2; D unresolved. This CDR3 spans 13 amino acids. Germline CDR1 GTSNPN, CDR2 SVGIG (reference sequence). The V end lost 1 base, the J end lost 3 bases, and 9 bases lay between the germline ends. The CDR3 DNA reads TGTGCCTGGAGTGAGCGATCCGACTATGGCTACACCTTC. Translation gives CAWSERSDYGYTF. The complete variable domain, with remaining parts taken from reference TRBV30 and TRBJ1-2, reads SQTIHQWPATLVQPVGSPLSLECTVEGTSNPNLYWYRQAAGRGLQLLFYSVGIGQISSEVPQNLSASRPQDRQFILSSKKLLLSDSGFYLCAWSERSDYGYTFGSGTRLTVV.

The V and J genes are TRBV7-2 and TRBJ1-4; unclear D gene. The V gene's germline CDR1 is SGHTA and CDR2 FQGNSA. This CDR3 is built from 15 residues. V was trimmed by 1 base and J by 3 bases, leaving 9 bases between them. CDR3: CASSLGSEANEKLFF. The CDR3, as DNA: TGTGCCAGCAGCTTAGGATCCGAAGCTAATGAAAAACTGTTTTTT.

The chain carries TRBV30 and TRBJ2-7, with unresolved D. V was cut by 4 bases and J by 2 bases, with 18 bases left in between. From germline, CDR1 is GTSNPN and CDR2 SVGIG (reference sequence). The CDR3 is made up of 15 amino acids. As DNA, the CDR3 is TGTGCCTGGATTAATAAGGGAAGGCATGCCTACGAGCAGTACTTC. Protein sequence: CAWINKGRHAYEQYF.

The V and J genes are TRBV7-8 and TRBJ2-1; D call uncertain. Trimming left V 4 bases short and J 0 bases short, with 4 bases between. CDR3 length equals 13 residues. Germline V CDR1 and CDR2: SGHVS, FQNEAQ. The chain's CDR3 is CASSSSSYNEQFF. CDR3 nucleotide sequence: TGTGCCAGCAGCTCGAGCTCCTACAATGAGCAGTTCTTC.

The sample holds many counts of this clone. The V and J genes are TRBV27 and TRBJ1-2, with TRBD1 matching over 8 bases. V lost 7 bases, J lost 5 bases, and 9 bases stayed unmatched. The CDR3 contains 14 residues. The germline gives CDR1 MNHEY, CDR2 SMNVEV (reference sequence). The CDR3 spells CASKEQGGWYGYTF. The CDR3 DNA reads as TGTGCCAGCAAGGAACAGGGGGGTTGGTATGGCTACACCTTC.